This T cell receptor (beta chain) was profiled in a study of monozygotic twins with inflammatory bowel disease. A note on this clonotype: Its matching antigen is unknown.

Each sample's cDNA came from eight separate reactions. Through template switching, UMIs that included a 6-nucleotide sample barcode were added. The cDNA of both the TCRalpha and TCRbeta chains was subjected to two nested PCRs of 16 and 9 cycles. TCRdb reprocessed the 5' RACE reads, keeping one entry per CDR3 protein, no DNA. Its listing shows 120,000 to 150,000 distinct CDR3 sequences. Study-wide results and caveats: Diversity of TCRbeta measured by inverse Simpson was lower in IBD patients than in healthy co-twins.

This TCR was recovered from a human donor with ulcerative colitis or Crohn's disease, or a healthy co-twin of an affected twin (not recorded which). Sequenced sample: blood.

CDR3 region: CASSPPPQRDRGRGNSPLHF. The rearrangement links TRBV11-2 to TRBJ1-6; without DNA, the TCRdb call of TRBD1 cannot be checked. Germline CDR1 is SGHAT and CDR2 is FQNNGV. The CDR3 spans 20 residues.